This T cell receptor beta chain was identified during a study of shared clonotypes between healthy human individuals. CD45RO-negative CD8 cells positively selected for CCR7 made up the naive population, which excluded terminally differentiated effector memory CD45RA+ cells. The donor cohort consisted entirely of Caucasian adults residing in Nashville, Tennessee. Broader study findings: In this cohort, only blood was sampled, and tissue repertoires likely differ. Naive CD4 clonotypes were shared across a handful of donors at 4.5% to 6.5%.

The authors loaded about 0.2 ug DNA, roughly 27,000 T cell genomes, into sorted-subset replicate PCRs. Clones were read by immunoSEQ multiplex PCR, and TCRdb kept only the in-frame ones, dropping some. This repertoire shows 1.5 million to 2.5 million clones, approximately 94% found once; its top ten account for roughly 1%. Turning to this clone: The antigen is undetermined. The same CDR3 can be traced to other DNA sequences in this sample.

Trimming took 3 bases from V and 10 from J, leaving 7 bases between them. Germline assignment: CDR1 LNHDA and CDR2 SQIVND (reference sequence). This CDR3 comprises 11 residues. The rearrangement joins TRBV19 to TRBJ2-1; D is possibly TRBD1 (6 bases). This sequence was found in a man aged 18 to 29 in good health. Sequenced input: naive CD8+ T cells sorted from blood. The CDR3 loop is CASSMGAEQFF. The CDR3 DNA follows: TGTGCCAGTAGTATGGGGGCCGAGCAGTTCTTC.